Sequencing of this T cell receptor beta chain was carried out in a study of blood T cell repertoires in COVID-19. Turning to the study itself: Whether acute or convalescent, the COVID-19 samples came from the United States, Italy and Spain.

V dropped 7 bases and J dropped 2 bases, with 18 bases sitting between them. The CDR3 length is 15 residues. The germline gives CDR1 SGHRS, CDR2 YFSETQ. In the original analysis: Reference gene primer amplification gave nucleated cell count estimates. TCRdb keeps only in-frame clones here, not all; method: immunoSEQ multiplex PCR. V and J calls and clone size are given by that table; D and trimming were obtained from the DNA. The sample holds tens of thousands of clones, around 86% seen once. The sequence was collected from a man aged 35 to 55 with COVID-19, enrolled during active disease. Sequenced input: peripheral blood. This chain uses TRBV5-1 with TRBJ1-2; D remains unclear. The CDR3 reads CASSLNSGGNYGYTF. Written as DNA, the CDR3 is TGCGCCAGCTCCCTCAATAGTGGCGGAAACTATGGCTACACCTTC.